This T cell receptor beta chain was sequenced for a study of long-term antiretroviral therapy in people with HIV (dated by TCRdb to between 2021 and 2023). For context, the study as a whole: The earliest samples were collected approximately a decade before the 2015 WHO recommendation for immediate ART, a period when ART was typically delayed until CD4 counts fell. A retrospective serial study tested whether changes in peripheral blood TRB repertoire composition and diversity were associated with ART initiation and durable HIV suppression. A total of about 180 cryopreserved PBMC samples were contributed to the cohort by 30 adults with confirmed HIV infection, with samples collected serially over a mean of approximately six years (range 1-12). About 40% of the 30 participants with HIV were female. No cross-contamination during QIAcube processing was shown when test extractions of a monoclonal T-cell line were performed alongside 33 polyclonal samples.

V is pared back by 5 bases and J by 5 bases, with 15 bases lying between the germline termini. The CDR3 contains 15 residues, cysteine and phenylalanine counted. The DNA shown is the 45-base CDR3, in frame from base 1. Looking up the germline V gene yields CDR1 SGHVS and CDR2 FQNEAQ. A note on this clone: There is no known antigen for this receptor. The input lacks base qualities; no much larger clone sits a single base away.

Sequencing of the TRB variable region was done with the immunoSEQ hsTCRB v3.0 assay at survey level resolution. A depth of roughly 35,000-55,000 T-cell genomes per sample was targeted for TRB sequencing. Pooled TRB libraries were sequenced on an Illumina MiSeq with a v3 150-cycle kit. As for how the authors treated the data: Repertoire analysis was performed in R inside a reproducible Nextflow workflow that covered QC, data transformation and analysis. LymphoSeq2, an R package for AIRR-Seq data exploration, was used to implement custom analyses. Four samples that yielded fewer than 5000 total TRB sequences were excluded, so that under 200 HIV repertoires were analyzed. Among the 200 or so HIV repertoires that were kept, roughly 58 were collected before ART initiation and some 130 were collected after ART initiation. Repertoires were downsampled to 5000 TRB nucleotide sequences, and summary statistics were averaged over 100 downsampling iterations. The analysis kept only TRB sequences whose CDR3 regions were at least seven amino acids long. A Shannon entropy-derived clonality score and the Gini coefficient were used to measure diversity. In the repertoire networks, any two of the top 5000 CDR3 amino acid sequences were connected whenever the two sequences differed by an edit distance of one. For TRB CDR3 amino acid sequences, antigen specificity groups and MHC restriction were predicted with GLIPH2. To flag known associations with CMV, EBV, HIV or tissue antigens, CDR3 amino acid sequences were compared against VDJdb and McPAS-TCR. Pre-ART, post-ART and control groups were compared with Wilcoxon signed-rank tests and Holm-Bonferroni correction. TCRdb carries this immuneACCESS record with in-frame sequences only. Its versions omit some clonotypes, under half of them owing to an unresolved V gene in the studies checked, with the rest unexplained. The V and J calls and the clone size are those of that table, but D and trimming were determined from the DNA. The sample table holds 30,000 to 50,000 clones, of which roughly 85% were seen once. The ten top clones hold 5.7% of the sample.

To be included, a participant needed at least one PBMC sample from before ART initiation plus at least two post-ART samples. Treatment was received in the United States of America by all participants with HIV. Before DNA extraction, cryopreserved samples containing roughly 0.9-10 million PBMC were thawed and washed. At the time of the earliest PBMC sample for each participant with HIV, ages ranged from about 20 to 55 years. PBMC samples were contributed by each participant from 1-4 timepoints before ART initiation and 2-8 timepoints after ART initiation, with a median of 7 samples. For every participant, serial HIV viral load, CD4+ T-cell count, ART history and demographic data were obtained. Genomic DNA was extracted from unsorted PBMC with a Qiagen kit on a QIAcube, with processing performed in batches of 12 samples. The full study reports these points: The samples were dated from the mid-2000s to the late 2010s, and the ART regimens that were used may be less effective than current ART regimens. Since PBMC availability was limited, sequencing covered only the TCR beta chain, with no alpha chain pairing. At every time point, the repertoire was dominated by expanded TRB clones first identified before ART initiation, although this dominance fluctuated and, in many PLHIV, declined after ART. Starting ART was linked to a significant rise in TRB diversity, yet even with long-term ART the diversity remained significantly lower than in transplant donor controls. Because cell numbers in pre-ART samples were limited, unsorted PBMC were profiled instead of sorted CD4+ and CD8+ T cells. Inferences about post-ART repertoire changes were limited because no data were available on ART adherence, viral resistance or therapy changes. Narrower CDR3 length ranges were observed in HIV repertoires than in controls, and an antigen-experienced repertoire with only a slight naive shift after ART was suggested by the network structure.

The sequencing used unsorted PBMCs, collected 3.1 years after starting antiretroviral therapy. This chain is built from TRBV7-8 and TRBJ2-2; perhaps TRBD2 is the D gene, with 6 bases matching. This clonotype originated in a woman aged 50 to 60 with HIV. Read as DNA, the sequence is TGTGCCAGCAGCCTTCCCGTGGGGGGAACCGGGGAGCTGTTTTTT. It translates as CASSLPVGGTGELFF.